This paragraph reports one T cell receptor (beta chain). Libraries were prepared by immunoSEQ multiplex PCR; TCRdb keeps only in-frame clonotypes and omits some of them. The table has just under 100,000 clones, around 80% seen once; the top ten hold 12%. The data belong to a study of PD-1 blockade in classical Hodgkin lymphoma. After autologous stem cell transplantation all patients relapsed, and prior brentuximab vedotin exposure differed between cohorts. Best response was recorded as complete response, partial response or progressive disease. Germline lookup yields CDR1 MDHEN and CDR2 SYDVKM. Trimming at V came to 4 bases and at J to 2 bases, leaving 10 bases not matched to a gene. The CDR3 is 16 residues long.

The V call is TRBV28, the J call TRBJ2-7, with 8 bases matching TRBD1. This receptor was identified in a human donor with classical Hodgkin lymphoma. The input for sequencing was peripheral blood mononuclear cells (PBMCs), taken at baseline. The CDR3: CASSSQAGTGPYEQYF. Here the CDR3 DNA reads TGTGCCAGCAGTTCACAAGCCGGGACAGGCCCCTACGAGCAGTACTTC.